The entry below gives a single T cell receptor (beta chain) sequence along with its context. Its antigen remains unknown. This sample is part of a study of cytomegalovirus exposure and HLA in healthy donors. About the research overall: One earlier analysis, a look at around 170 million T cells, found some 100 million unique TCR beta sequences. Broader study findings: In a later analysis, at a false discovery rate of 0.05, 16,951 TCR beta sequences were associated with HLA alleles.

PCR amplification relied on 60 Vbeta primers (plus 13 Jbeta primers). Generated by immunoSEQ multiplex PCR, the TCRdb table keeps only in-frame clones and is missing some. Here the sample spans over 150,000 clones, around 75% being singletons. The material sequenced was PBMCs. The origin of this receptor is a woman aged 45 to 65 in good health and CMV-seropositive.

The CDR3: CASRDSNSPLHF. For the CDR3, the DNA is TGTGCCAGCCGGGACAGTAATTCACCCCTCCACTTT. The J gene is TRBJ1-6, the V gene TRBV2, with TRBD1 matching over 7 bases. The trim removed 8 bases at V and 6 bases at J, leaving 1 base unmatched. Germline-derived CDR1 and CDR2 are SNHLY and FYNNEI. The CDR3 length is 12 residues.